The subject of this entry is one T cell receptor beta chain. The antigen is unknown. It was healthy bone marrow donors who served as donors. Amplification used 60 Vbeta primers and 13 Jbeta primers. Libraries were prepared by immunoSEQ multiplex PCR; TCRdb keeps only in-frame clonotypes and omits some of them. The sample records about 100,000 clones, 65% to 80% being singletons. The data belong to a study of cytomegalovirus exposure and HLA in healthy donors. Overall study context: Within an early data release were 85 million or so unique TCRs drawn from HLA-typed donors. Study outcomes and limitations: In an earlier analysis, in some 600 donors, most V segments appeared productive either ~90% or ~30% of the time. Under 20,000 TCR beta sequences were associated with HLA alleles at 0.05 false discovery rate in a later analysis.

This CDR3 has 15 residues. Germline loops: CDR1 SGHRS, CDR2 YFSETQ. V and J are TRBV5-1 and TRBJ2-5, with TRBD1 matching 9 bases. The J call may be incorrect, as the DNA end agrees better with TRBJ2-7. Source material: PBMCs. The clonotype originates from a woman aged 40 to 55 in good health and CMV-seronegative. CDR3 nucleotide sequence: TGCGCCAGCAGCTTGACCGGGACAGGGACCTACGAGCAGTACTTC. Protein sequence: CASSLTGTGTYEQYF.